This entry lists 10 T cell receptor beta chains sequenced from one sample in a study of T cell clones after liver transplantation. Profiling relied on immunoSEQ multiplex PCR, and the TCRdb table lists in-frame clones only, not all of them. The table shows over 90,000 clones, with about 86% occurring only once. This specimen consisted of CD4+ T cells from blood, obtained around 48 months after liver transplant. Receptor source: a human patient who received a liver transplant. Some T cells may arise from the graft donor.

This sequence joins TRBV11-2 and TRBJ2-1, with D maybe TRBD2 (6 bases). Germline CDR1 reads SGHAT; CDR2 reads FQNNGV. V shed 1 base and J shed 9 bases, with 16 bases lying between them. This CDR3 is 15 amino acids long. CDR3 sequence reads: CASSLVAGFSGEQFF. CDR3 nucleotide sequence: TGTGCCAGCAGCTTAGTTGCGGGATTCAGTGGTGAGCAGTTCTTC.

CDR3 amino acids: CASSDSGVHEQYF. The CDR3 region has the DNA TGTGCCAGCAGTGACTCAGGGGTGCACGAGCAGTACTTC. The chain couples TRBV28 to TRBJ2-7, with a tentative D call TRBD1 (6 bases). The CDR3 length is 13 residues. With 5 bases removed from V and 5 bases from J, the gap between germline ends came to 13 bases. Per the germline V gene, CDR1 is MDHEN and CDR2 is SYDVKM.

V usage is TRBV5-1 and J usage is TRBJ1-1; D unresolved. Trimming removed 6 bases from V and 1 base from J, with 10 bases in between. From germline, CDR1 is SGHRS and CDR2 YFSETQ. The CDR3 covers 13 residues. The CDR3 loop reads CASKKDANTEAFF. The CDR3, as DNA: TGCGCCAGCAAAAAGGACGCGAACACTGAAGCTTTCTTT.

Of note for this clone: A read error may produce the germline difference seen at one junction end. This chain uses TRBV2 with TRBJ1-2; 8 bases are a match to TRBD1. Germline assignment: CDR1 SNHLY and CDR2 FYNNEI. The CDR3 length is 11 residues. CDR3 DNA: TGTGCCAGCAGTGAAGCGGACAGGGCTAGCTTC. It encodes CASSEADRASF.

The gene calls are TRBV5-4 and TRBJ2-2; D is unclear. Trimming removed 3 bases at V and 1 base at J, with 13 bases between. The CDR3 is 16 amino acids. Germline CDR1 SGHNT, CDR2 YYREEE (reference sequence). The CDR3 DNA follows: TGTGCCAGCAGCTACGGGCCCCTATTGAACACCGGGGAGCTGTTTTTT. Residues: CASSYGPLLNTGELFF.

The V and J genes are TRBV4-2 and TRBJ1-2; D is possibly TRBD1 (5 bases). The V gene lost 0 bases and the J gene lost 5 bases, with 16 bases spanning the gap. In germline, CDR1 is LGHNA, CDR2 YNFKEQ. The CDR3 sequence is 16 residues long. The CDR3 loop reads CASSQDGQGAGYGYTF. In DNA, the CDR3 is TGTGCCAGCAGCCAAGATGGGCAGGGAGCTGGGTATGGCTACACCTTC.

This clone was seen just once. The CDR3, as DNA: TGTGCCAGCAACAGTGACCTTGCCTACGAGCAGTACTTC. This sequence encodes CASNSDLAYEQYF. V gene TRBV2 combines with J gene TRBJ2-7, with no clear D. V lost 7 bases to trimming and J lost 2 bases, with 12 bases between them. Germline V gene lookup returns CDR1 SNHLY and CDR2 FYNNEI. The CDR3 consists of 13 residues.

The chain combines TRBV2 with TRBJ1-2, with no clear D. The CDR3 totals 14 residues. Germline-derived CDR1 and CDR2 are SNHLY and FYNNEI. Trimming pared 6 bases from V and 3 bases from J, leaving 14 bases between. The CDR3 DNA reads TGTGCCAGCAGCGCTGCGGCGCCCTACTATGGCTACACCTTC. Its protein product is CASSAAAPYYGYTF.

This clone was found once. CDR3 residues: CASSLDRINSPLHF. In DNA form, the CDR3 reads TGTGCCAGCAGCCTAGACAGGATCAATTCACCCCTCCACTTT. The genes are TRBV9 and TRBJ1-6; perhaps TRBD1 as D (6 bases). This CDR3 comprises 14 residues. Germline V gene data show CDR1 as SGDLS and CDR2 as YYNGEE. Trimming cost V 4 bases and J 7 bases, with 12 bases left between them.

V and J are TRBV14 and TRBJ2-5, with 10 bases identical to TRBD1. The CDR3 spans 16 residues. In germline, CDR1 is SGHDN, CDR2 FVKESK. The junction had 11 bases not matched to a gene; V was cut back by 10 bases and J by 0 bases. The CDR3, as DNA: TGTGCCACCTTACAACCGGGACAGGGGTACCAAGAGACCCAGTACTTC. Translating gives CATLQPGQGYQETQYF.